This T cell receptor (beta chain) came from a study of T cell repertoires in cytomegalovirus infection (dated by TCRdb to about 2019). About the investigation overall: Donor HLA type was relevant to the analysis, because carriage of CMV infection together with the matching HLA type was indicated by public TCR beta signatures.

The paper as a whole reports these results and caveats: In both this cohort and an independent approximately 400-donor cohort, the cumulative frequency of public TCR beta family members distinguished carriers of CMV infection plus the relevant HLA type. The ex vivo response was dominated by HLA-C-restricted CMV-specific TCR beta clonotypes, and the single most frequent clonotype in two of eight donors was supplied by these HLA-C-restricted clonotypes.

The sample holds a few counts of this clonotype. Its antigen is still unknown. Base qualities are not recorded, but no much larger clone differs from it by a single base. V is reduced by 3 bases and J by 1 base, leaving a spacing of 13 bases between them. Inclusive of the bounding cysteine and phenylalanine, the CDR3 is 15 residues long. The only DNA kept is the CDR3, 45 bases in frame from the first base. Reading the germline V gene gives CDR1 MNHNS and CDR2 SASEGT. The sequencing machine was an Illumina HiSeq 1500. TCRdb trimmed the raw reads at Q25, called clones with MiXCR and kept productive beta chains. Rows matching on CDR3 protein sequence are summarized as one entry with the most common DNA and genes. The sample yields approximately 700,000 distinct CDR3 sequences; 35% were counted once. The ten largest make up around 2.6% of the sample.

The chain couples TRBV6-1 to TRBJ2-7, with no confident D gene call. The receptor was derived from a human donor in good health (CMV status not recorded). Some clones in this sample may be carry-over from other donors' samples. The source material was PBMCs. The CDR3 reads CASSESVTPSYEQYF. The DNA is as follows: TGTGCCAGCAGTGAGAGCGTTACTCCTTCCTACGAGCAGTACTTC.